This entry lists 6 T cell receptor beta chains sequenced from one sample in a study of cytomegalovirus exposure and HLA in healthy donors. Repertoires were generated with immunoSEQ multiplex PCR, while TCRdb's copy carries only in-frame clones and drops some. The sample yields 130,000 or so clones, over 85% seen once. The sequencing input was PBMCs. Every receptor here comes from a man aged 25 to 40 in good health and CMV-seronegative.

Remarks on this clone: Different DNA sequences within this sample yield the same CDR3. The genes are TRBV7-2 and TRBJ1-1; tentative D call: TRBD1 (6 bases). The CDR3 loop spans 14 amino acids. CDR1 is SGHTA, CDR2 FQGNSA, per germline. The V end was cut by 2 bases, the J end by 5 bases, with 12 bases between. CDR3 sequence: CASSLSYRGTEAFF. The CDR3 nucleotides read TGTGCCAGCAGCTTATCGTATAGGGGGACTGAAGCTTTCTTT.

The V and J genes are TRBV14 and TRBJ2-7; 7 bases map to TRBD1. The CDR3 runs 13 residues. V was pared by 4 bases and J by 2 bases, with 2 bases of the junction left unmatched. Germline V CDR1 and CDR2: SGHDN, FVKESK. CDR3 residues: CASSRDRAYEQYF. The CDR3 region has the DNA TGTGCCAGCAGCCGCGACAGGGCCTACGAGCAGTACTTC.

This chain connects TRBV7-9 to TRBJ1-1; 11 bases map to TRBD1. Germline V CDR1 and CDR2: SEHNR, FQNEAQ (reference sequence). CDR3 length: 15 residues. Losses at the gene ends were 6 bases for V and 4 bases for J; bases not matched to a gene: 7. The CDR3 DNA sequence: TGTGCCAGCAGATGGGGACAGGGGGAAATCACTGAAGCTTTCTTT. Amino acid sequence: CASRWGQGEITEAFF.

This chain connects TRBV4-2 to TRBJ2-7; the match to TRBD2 covers 9 bases. The germline V gene has CDR1 LGHNA and CDR2 YNFKEQ. The ends lost 0 bases at V and 2 bases at J; junction bases unmatched: 8. CDR3 length equals 17 residues. The DNA for the CDR3 is TGTGCCAGCAGCCAAGATTTGAGTAGCGGGGGACCCTACGAGCAGTACTTC. Translation: CASSQDLSSGGPYEQYF.

The chain combines TRBV2 with TRBJ2-5; tentative D call: TRBD2 (6 bases). Germline V gives CDR1 SNHLY, CDR2 FYNNEI. Between the trimmed V and J ends, which lost 10 bases and 2 bases, there was a span of 17 bases. This CDR3 region has 14 residues. The chain's CDR3 is CATGGGQPQETQYF. In nucleotides, the CDR3 is TGTGCCACCGGAGGAGGGCAACCTCAAGAGACCCAGTACTTC. The full variable domain, rest sourced from reference TRBV2 and TRBJ2-5, is EPEVTQTPSHQVTQMGQEVILRCVPISNHLYFYWYRQILGQKVEFLVSFYNNEISEKSEIFDDQFSVERPDGSNFTLKIRSTKLEDSAMYFCATGGGQPQETQYFGPGTRLLVL.

V and J are TRBV11-2 and TRBJ2-7; 7 nucleotides line up with TRBD1. V lost 5 bases, J lost 3 bases, and 13 bases stayed unmatched. The germline CDR1 and CDR2 sequences are SGHAT and FQNNGV. The CDR3 covers 16 residues. The CDR3 sequence: CASSRPAQGQHYEQYF. CDR3 nucleotides: TGTGCCAGCAGCCGACCCGCACAGGGGCAGCACTACGAGCAGTACTTC.